This is a list of T cell receptor beta chains from one sample in a study of T cells after yellow fever vaccination. TCRdb re-derived calls from the 5' RACE reads in MiXCR, one entry per CDR3 protein. The sample yields some 350,000 distinct CDR3 sequences, about 6% seen once. The source material was PBMCs, sampled 5 days after the yellow fever booster vaccination. The receptors here all came from a man younger than 45 who received the YFV17D yellow fever vaccine. The CDR3 runs from the conserved cysteine through the conserved F or W. The D gene is left open where the match is weak. For some rows the clone size is stated as once, few or many, or as a class when expanded; others skip it.

v_call	clone_size	d_call	j_call	cdr3_aa	cdr3_nt
TRBV30	few	NA	TRBJ1-5	CAFLRVFSNQPQHF	TGTGCCTTCCTGAGGGTCTTCAGCAATCAGCCCCAGCATTTT
TRBV20-1	NA	NA	TRBJ2-5	CSATQGETQYF	TGCAGTGCTACCCAGGGGGAGACCCAGTACTTC
TRBV28	NA	NA	TRBJ2-5	CASSFSRIPIEYF	TGTGCCAGCAGTTTTTCTAGGATACCAATTGAGTACTTC
TRBV6-2/TRBV6-3	many	NA	TRBJ1-1	CASSYVMNTEAFF	TGTGCCAGCAGTTACGTTATGAACACTGAAGCTTTCTTT
TRBV5-6	many	TRBD1	TRBJ1-2	CASSLNRGPGYTF	TGTGCCAGCAGCTTGAACAGGGGGCCTGGCTACACCTTC
TRBV19	few	NA	TRBJ2-1	CASVPGPSSYNEQFF	TGTGCCAGTGTACCGGGACCCAGCTCCTACAATGAGCAGTTCTTC
TRBV7-6	NA	TRBD2	TRBJ2-7	CASSPGLAGAGEQYF	TGTGCCAGCAGTCCCGGACTAGCGGGAGCGGGAGAGCAGTACTTC
TRBV7-6	many	TRBD1	TRBJ1-2	CASSPIGQGSYGYTF	TGTGCCAGCAGCCCCATCGGACAGGGGAGCTATGGCTACACCTTC
TRBV5-5	NA	TRBD2	TRBJ2-5	CASSFLLSGRRRETQYF	TGTGCCAGCAGCTTCCTCCTTAGCGGGAGAAGGAGAGAGACCCAGTACTTC
TRBV23-1	many	NA	TRBJ2-5	CASSQSPRGRETQYF	TGCGCCAGCAGTCAATCGCCAAGGGGTAGGGAGACCCAGTACTTC
TRBV28	many	NA	TRBJ1-1	CASSLIWTEAFF	TGTGCCAGCAGTTTAATTTGGACTGAAGCTTTCTTT
TRBV5-4	NA	NA	TRBJ2-3	CASSVLEGDTQYF	TGTGCCAGCAGTGTACTGGAGGGAGATACGCAGTATTTT
TRBV20-1	NA	TRBD1	TRBJ1-1	CSARSFRDSKLEAFF	TGCAGTGCTAGATCTTTCCGGGACAGCAAGCTTGAAGCTTTCTTT
TRBV18	many	TRBD1	TRBJ2-1	CASSPSGGSYNEQFF	TGTGCCAGCTCACCATCAGGGGGCTCCTACAATGAGCAGTTCTTC
TRBV29-1	NA	TRBD2	TRBJ2-3	CSVEDRVGGLTQYF	TGCAGCGTTGAAGATAGGGTGGGAGGGCTTACGCAGTATTTT
TRBV12-5	few	TRBD2	TRBJ2-3	CASGLGTSGRAFTDTQYF	TGTGCTAGTGGTTTGGGCACTAGCGGGAGGGCTTTTACAGATACGCAGTATTTT
TRBV6-1	NA	TRBD1	TRBJ2-1	CASSTRTGNREQFF	TGTGCCAGCAGCACGCGGACAGGGAATCGGGAGCAGTTCTTC
TRBV7-9	few	NA	TRBJ2-2	CASSLGASGELFF	TGTGCCAGCAGCTTGGGCGCCTCCGGGGAGCTGTTTTTT
TRBV7-8	NA	NA	TRBJ2-5	CASSLGGVGTQYF	TGTGCCAGCAGCCTTGGGGGCGTAGGGACCCAGTACTTC
TRBV28	NA	NA	TRBJ2-1	CASSLLADSYNEQFF	TGTGCCAGCAGTTTATTGGCCGATTCCTACAATGAGCAGTTCTTC
TRBV20-1	NA	NA	TRBJ2-2	CSAVRSANTGELFF	TGCAGTGCTGTGAGGTCTGCAAACACCGGGGAGCTGTTTTTT
TRBV12-3/TRBV12-4	NA	NA	TRBJ1-6	CASSFFQGNSPLHF	TGTGCCAGCAGTTTTTTCCAGGGGAATTCACCCCTCCACTTT
TRBV9	NA	NA	TRBJ2-1	CASSREEAYNEQFF	TGTGCCAGCAGCAGAGAAGAAGCCTACAATGAGCAGTTCTTC
TRBV7-2	many	NA	TRBJ2-1	CASSSKSENEQFF	TGTGCCAGCAGCTCCAAAAGTGAAAATGAGCAGTTCTTC
TRBV20-1	many	NA	TRBJ1-4	CSAGRTNEKLFF	TGCAGTGCCGGACGGACTAATGAAAAACTGTTTTTT
TRBV30	NA	NA	TRBJ2-5	CAWRGQQQETQYF	TGTGCCTGGAGAGGGCAGCAACAAGAGACCCAGTACTTC
TRBV20-1	many	TRBD2	TRBJ2-3	CSARASGSGDTQYF	TGCAGTGCTAGAGCGAGCGGGAGCGGAGATACGCAGTATTTT
TRBV12-3/TRBV12-4	NA	NA	TRBJ1-6	CASSLELRSPLHF	TGTGCCAGCAGTTTAGAGTTACGCTCACCCCTCCACTTT
TRBV27	many	NA	TRBJ2-1	CASSSRDNFDEQFF	TGTGCCAGCAGTTCCCGGGACAATTTCGATGAGCAGTTCTTC
TRBV29-1	many	NA	TRBJ2-7	CSVGGLAVGLYEQYF	TGCAGCGTTGGGGGGCTTGCCGTGGGCTTATACGAGCAGTACTTC
TRBV4-3	few	NA	TRBJ2-5	CASSQGGGTQYF	TGCGCCAGCAGCCAAGGGGGCGGGACCCAGTACTTC
TRBV29-1	many	NA	TRBJ2-7	CSEPNYEQYF	TGCAGCGAACCGAACTACGAGCAGTACTTC
TRBV20-1	many	NA	TRBJ2-1	CSASPGSSYNEQFF	TGCAGTGCTAGTCCCGGAAGCTCCTACAATGAGCAGTTCTTC
TRBV5-1	NA	NA	TRBJ2-5	CASSLDSRPETQYF	TGCGCCAGCAGCTTGGATTCTAGGCCCGAGACCCAGTACTTC
TRBV18	NA	NA	TRBJ2-7	CASSPGQTSYEQYF	TGTGCCAGCTCACCTGGGCAGACCTCCTACGAGCAGTACTTC
TRBV7-6	few	NA	TRBJ2-1	CASSLLGSEQFF	TGTGCCAGCAGCCTCCTCGGTAGTGAGCAGTTCTTC
TRBV3-1	few	NA	TRBJ2-5	CASSRIKGGGQETQYF	TGTGCCAGCAGCCGTATTAAGGGAGGAGGGCAAGAGACCCAGTACTTC
TRBV20-1	NA	NA	TRBJ2-3	CSARERSTDTQYF	TGCAGTGCTAGGGAGCGGAGCACAGATACGCAGTATTTT
TRBV29-1	few	TRBD1	TRBJ2-7	CSVLDRVGEQYF	TGCAGCGTCCTGGACAGGGTCGGCGAGCAGTACTTC
TRBV7-2	many	NA	TRBJ2-3	CASSFIGGRGDTQYF	TGTGCCAGCAGCTTTATAGGCGGGCGCGGGGATACGCAGTATTTT
TRBV12-3/TRBV12-4	many	NA	TRBJ2-3	CASSPPGTGGDTQYF	TGTGCCAGCAGTCCACCCGGGACCGGAGGGGATACGCAGTATTTT
TRBV12-3/TRBV12-4	few	NA	TRBJ2-3	CASSVYSGGTSTDTQYF	TGTGCCAGCAGTGTCTACTCGGGCGGGACTAGCACAGATACGCAGTATTTT
TRBV29-1	NA	NA	TRBJ2-7	CSVAGDYEQYF	TGCAGCGTTGCGGGCGACTACGAGCAGTACTTC
TRBV20-1	many	NA	TRBJ2-7	CSARAARLYEQYF	TGCAGTGCTAGAGCTGCCAGGTTGTACGAGCAGTACTTC
TRBV5-1	many	NA	TRBJ2-2	CASSAREPNTGELFF	TGCGCCAGCAGTGCGAGGGAGCCGAACACCGGGGAGCTGTTTTTT
TRBV10-3	NA	TRBD2	TRBJ2-7	CAISTTSGRAYEQYF	TGTGCCATCAGTACGACTAGCGGGAGGGCCTACGAGCAGTACTTC